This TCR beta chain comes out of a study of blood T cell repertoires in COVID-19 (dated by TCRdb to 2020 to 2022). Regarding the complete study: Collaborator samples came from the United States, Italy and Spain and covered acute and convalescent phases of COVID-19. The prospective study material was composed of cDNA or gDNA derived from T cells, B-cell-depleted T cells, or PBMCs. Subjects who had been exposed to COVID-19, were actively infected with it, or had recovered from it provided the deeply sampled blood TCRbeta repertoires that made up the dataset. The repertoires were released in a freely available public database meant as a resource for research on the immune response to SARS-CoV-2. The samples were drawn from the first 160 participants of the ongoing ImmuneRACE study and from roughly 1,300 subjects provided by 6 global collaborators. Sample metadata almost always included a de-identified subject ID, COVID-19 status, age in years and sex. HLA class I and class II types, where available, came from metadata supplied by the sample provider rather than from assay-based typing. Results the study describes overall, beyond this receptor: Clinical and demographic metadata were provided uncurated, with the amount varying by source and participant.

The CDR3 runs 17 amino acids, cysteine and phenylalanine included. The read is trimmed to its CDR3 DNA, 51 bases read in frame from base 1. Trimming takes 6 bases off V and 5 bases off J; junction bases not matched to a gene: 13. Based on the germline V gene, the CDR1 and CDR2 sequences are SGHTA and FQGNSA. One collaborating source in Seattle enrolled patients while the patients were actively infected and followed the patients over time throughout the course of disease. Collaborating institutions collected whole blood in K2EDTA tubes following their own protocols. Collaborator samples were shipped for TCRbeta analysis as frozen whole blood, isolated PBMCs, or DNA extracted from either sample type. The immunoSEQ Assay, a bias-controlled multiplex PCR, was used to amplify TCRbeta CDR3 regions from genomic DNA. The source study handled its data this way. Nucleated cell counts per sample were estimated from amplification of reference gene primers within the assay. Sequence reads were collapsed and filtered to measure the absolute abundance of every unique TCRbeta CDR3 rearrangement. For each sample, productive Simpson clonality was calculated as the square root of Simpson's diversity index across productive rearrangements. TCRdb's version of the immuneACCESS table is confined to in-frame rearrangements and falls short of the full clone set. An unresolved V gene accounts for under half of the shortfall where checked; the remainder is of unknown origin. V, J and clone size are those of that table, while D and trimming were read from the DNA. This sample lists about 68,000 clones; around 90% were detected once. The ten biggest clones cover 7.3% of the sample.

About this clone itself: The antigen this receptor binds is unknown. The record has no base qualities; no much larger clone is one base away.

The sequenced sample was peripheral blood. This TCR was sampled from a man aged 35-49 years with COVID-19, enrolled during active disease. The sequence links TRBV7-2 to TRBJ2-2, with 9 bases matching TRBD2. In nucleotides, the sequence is TGTGCCAGCAGAGGCTGGCGGGGGGGCCCTTATACCGGGGAGCTGTTTTTT. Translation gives CASRGWRGGPYTGELFF.